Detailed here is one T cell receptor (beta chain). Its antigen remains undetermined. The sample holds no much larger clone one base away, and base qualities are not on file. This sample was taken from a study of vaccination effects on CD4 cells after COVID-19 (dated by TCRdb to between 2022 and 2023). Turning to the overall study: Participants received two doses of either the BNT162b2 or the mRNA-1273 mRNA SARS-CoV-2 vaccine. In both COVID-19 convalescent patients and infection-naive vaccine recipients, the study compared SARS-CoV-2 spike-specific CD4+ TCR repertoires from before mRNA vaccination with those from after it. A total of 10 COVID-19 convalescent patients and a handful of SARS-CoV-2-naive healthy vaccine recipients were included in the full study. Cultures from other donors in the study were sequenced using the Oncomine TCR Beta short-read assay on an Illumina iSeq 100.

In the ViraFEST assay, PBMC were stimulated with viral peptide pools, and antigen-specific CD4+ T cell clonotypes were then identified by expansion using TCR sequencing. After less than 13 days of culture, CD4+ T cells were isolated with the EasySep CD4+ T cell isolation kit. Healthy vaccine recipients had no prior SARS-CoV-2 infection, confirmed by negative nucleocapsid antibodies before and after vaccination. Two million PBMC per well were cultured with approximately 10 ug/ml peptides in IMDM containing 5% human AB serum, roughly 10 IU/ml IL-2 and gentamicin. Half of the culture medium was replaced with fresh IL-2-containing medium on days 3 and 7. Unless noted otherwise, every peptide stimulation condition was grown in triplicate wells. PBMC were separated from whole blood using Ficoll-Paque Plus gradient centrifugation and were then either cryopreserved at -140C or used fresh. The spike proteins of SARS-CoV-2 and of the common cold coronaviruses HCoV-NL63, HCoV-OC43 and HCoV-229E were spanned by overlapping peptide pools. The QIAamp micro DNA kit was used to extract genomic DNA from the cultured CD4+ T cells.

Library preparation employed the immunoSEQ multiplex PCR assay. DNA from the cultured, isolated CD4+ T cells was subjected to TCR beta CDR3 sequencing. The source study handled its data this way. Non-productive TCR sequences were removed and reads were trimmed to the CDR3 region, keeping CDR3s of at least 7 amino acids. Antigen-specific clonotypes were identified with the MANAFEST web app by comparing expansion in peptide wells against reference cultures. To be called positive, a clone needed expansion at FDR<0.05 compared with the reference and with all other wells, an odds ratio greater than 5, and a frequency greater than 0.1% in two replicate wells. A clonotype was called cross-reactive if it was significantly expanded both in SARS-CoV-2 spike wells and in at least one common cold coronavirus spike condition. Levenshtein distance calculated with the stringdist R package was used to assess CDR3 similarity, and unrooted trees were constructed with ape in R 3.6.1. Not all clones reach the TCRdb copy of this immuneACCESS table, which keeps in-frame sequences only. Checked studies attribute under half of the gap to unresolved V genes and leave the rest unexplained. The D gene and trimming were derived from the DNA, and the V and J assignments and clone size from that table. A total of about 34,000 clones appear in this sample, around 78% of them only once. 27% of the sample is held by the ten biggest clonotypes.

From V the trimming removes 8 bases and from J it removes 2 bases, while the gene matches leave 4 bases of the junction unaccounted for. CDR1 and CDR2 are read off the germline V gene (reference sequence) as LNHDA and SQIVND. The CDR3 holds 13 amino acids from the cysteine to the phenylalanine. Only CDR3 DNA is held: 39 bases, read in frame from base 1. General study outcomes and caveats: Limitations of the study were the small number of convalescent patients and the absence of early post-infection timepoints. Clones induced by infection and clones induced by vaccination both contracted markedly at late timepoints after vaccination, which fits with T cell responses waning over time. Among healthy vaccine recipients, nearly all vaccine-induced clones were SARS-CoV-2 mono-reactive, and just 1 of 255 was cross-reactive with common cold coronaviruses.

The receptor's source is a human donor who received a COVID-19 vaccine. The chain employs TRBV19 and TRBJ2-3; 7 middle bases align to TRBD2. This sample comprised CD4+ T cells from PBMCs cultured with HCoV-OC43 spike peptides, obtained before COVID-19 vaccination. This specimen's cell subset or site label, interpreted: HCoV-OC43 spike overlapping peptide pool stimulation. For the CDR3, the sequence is CASSRGNTDTQYF. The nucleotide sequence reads TGTGCCAGTTCGCGGGGGAACACAGATACGCAGTATTTT.